What follows is one T cell receptor beta chain and its context. This clone appeared once. Its antigen remains undetermined. No per-base quality is available; no much larger clone lies one base away. Using the deep immunoSEQ assay, TCR CDR3 regions were amplified from genomic DNA by multiplex PCR. Extracted genomic DNA from each cell subset was spread evenly across all wells of several immunoSEQ 96-well plates, with each plate serving as a replicate. Each replicate PCR for sorted subsets received around 200 ng genomic DNA, equal to tens of thousands of T cell genomes. Purified libraries were quantified with a Qubit 3.0 fluorometer, sized on a Bioanalyzer 2100, and re-quantified with the KAPA Library Quantification kit. Every immunoSEQ 96-well plate was sequenced on a separate single-read 150-cycle Illumina NextSeq 550 flow cell. The study's processing was this. The immunoSEQ output contained only junctional sequences without quality scores, so filtering could not match that applied to full-length reads. To assign V/J genes and CDR3, sequences were annotated against IMGT germline references using PyIR, a Python wrapper for IgBLAST v1.9. Any read was removed if the V/J assignment was weak (E-value above 1e-6), the CDR3 was missing, or the read contained stop codons, out-of-frame junctions, or ambiguous translated residues. V3J clonotypes were defined by identical inferred V gene, J gene, and CDR3 amino acid sequence. The percentage overlap between two repertoires was calculated by dividing the number of shared unique clonotypes by the size of the smaller repertoire. Richness of each repertoire was evaluated using RTK rarefaction, the Chao1 estimator, and Recon v2.1 estimates of unobserved clonotypes. Generation probabilities for all TCRbeta clonotypes obtained by the gDNA method from several donors were computed using OLGA. TCRdb limited this immuneACCESS table to in-frame rearrangements with V and J called. A share of clones is missing; checked studies link under half to unresolved V genes, and the rest is unexplained. V, J and clone size are taken as reported in that table, and D and trimming were inferred from the DNA itself. This sample is represented by 2 million to 3 million clones; 80% to 95% of them were singletons. Approximately 0.35% of the sample is held by the ten biggest clonotypes.

Relative to germline, V is missing 5 bases and J is missing 2 bases, with 6 bases of the junction outside any gene match. The CDR3, from cysteine to phenylalanine, totals 16 residues. The DNA shown is the 48-base CDR3, in frame from base 1. The germline V gene (reference sequence) specifies LNHNV as CDR1 and YYDKDF as CDR2. This record belongs to a study of shared clonotypes between healthy human individuals (dated by TCRdb to about 2020). General notes on the study: Two women and a few men aged 18 to 49 years were included in the cohort. For each donor, CD4 naive and CD4 memory were each run on three plates, CD8 naive on two plates, and CD8 memory on one plate. To estimate repertoire size and how much clonotypes are shared between individuals, the study performed deep sequencing of blood TCR repertoires from a handful of healthy adults. Different laboratories and diverse techniques were used to prepare libraries and sequence TCR repertoires, to increase sequencing depth and limit assay-specific biases. Each donor's leukapheresis produced roughly between roughly 0.85 and 10 billion PBMCs. Study-wide findings and limitations: Clonotypes shared by all four sorted-subset donors showed higher generation probabilities than non-shared clonotypes. Because the study included only a small number of donors, the genetic and exposure-history diversity represented was limited. Even with the large sequencing depth, rarefaction of the sorted-subset datasets indicated that sequencing was incomplete. Estimated clonotype richness was generally larger for naive than for memory subsets. Sampling was restricted to blood, and TCR repertoires in tissue are likely to differ from TCR repertoires in blood. Across several donors, about 5% of naive CD4, 3% to 3.5% of naive CD8, 2.3% of memory CD4, and 0.4% of memory CD8 clonotypes were shared. Pairwise subsampling indicated that sequencing depth was expected to affect the degree of clonotype sharing among donors.

Donors were healthy HIV-negative adults with no recently reported acute infections or vaccinations. All donors were Caucasian adults living in Nashville, Tennessee, USA. Magnetic negative selection was used to enrich CD4+ T cells, after which naive cells were positively selected on CD45RA and the negative fraction became the memory subset. After blood collection by leukapheresis, PBMCs were isolated using Ficoll-Histopaque density gradient centrifugation and then cryopreserved in the vapor phase of liquid nitrogen. Analytical flow cytometry was used to check the purity and quantity of every magnetically sorted T cell population. Each sorted fraction had its genomic DNA isolated and then quantified by UV absorbance on a Nanodrop 2000c.

The sequenced sample was naive CD4+ T cells from PBMCs. The meaning of the sample's cell subset or site label: CD45RA+ positively selected. This chain is built from TRBV15 and TRBJ1-4, with 9 central nucleotides matching TRBD1. The clonotype originates from a man in his late teens or twenties in good health. Some clones in this sample may be carry-over from other donors' samples. The CDR3 protein sequence reads: CATSGGQGTTNEKLFF. Here is the DNA: TGTGCCACCAGCGGGGGACAGGGAACGACTAATGAAAAACTGTTTTTT. Reference TRBV15 and TRBJ1-4 genes cover what lies past the CDR3, so the full variable domain is DAMVIQNPRYQVTQFGKPVTLSCSQTLNHNVMYWYQQKSSQAPKLLFHYYDKDFNNEADTPDNFQSRRPNTSFCFLDIRSPGLGDTAMYLCATSGGQGTTNEKLFFGSGTQLSVL.